Each of the 18 T cell receptor beta chains below was sequenced from the same sample in a study of blood T cell repertoires in COVID-19. Only in-frame clones appear in the TCRdb table, and some are missing; sequencing was by immunoSEQ multiplex PCR. Of about 120,000 clones in the sample, about 88% were seen once. The specimen was peripheral blood. Source of these receptors: a woman aged 65 to 85 who had recovered from COVID-19.

The gene calls are TRBV12-3 or TRBV12-4 and TRBJ1-2; 8 bases are shared with TRBD1. The CDR3 runs to 13 residues. J gave up 9 bases and V 6 bases, and 9 bases lay outside the gene matches. CDR3 amino acids: CASSTKQGVRYTF. DNA for the CDR3: TGTGCCAGCAGCACCAAACAGGGGGTCCGCTACACCTTC.

This clone appeared a few times. The chain is built from TRBV5-1 and TRBJ1-6; D is possibly TRBD1 (5 bases). The V gene's germline CDR1 is SGHRS and CDR2 YFSETQ. The length of the CDR3 is 14 residues. V was pared by 0 bases and J by 13 bases, with 14 bases between. CDR3 nucleotides: TGCGCCAGCAGCTTGGCCGCGGAGGGGACCCCCCTCCACTTT. This sequence encodes CASSLAAEGTPLHF.

This clone was counted once. The chain recombines TRBV10-3 with TRBJ2-7, with D possibly being TRBD1 (5 bases). V gave up 2 bases and J gave up 3 bases, with 8 bases separating them. CDR1 ENHRY and CDR2 SYGVKD come from the germline V gene. The CDR3 has 13 residues. The CDR3 sequence is CAISEGRGYEQYF. The CDR3 DNA reads TGTGCCATCAGTGAGGGAAGGGGCTACGAGCAGTACTTC.

The chain recombines TRBV6-6 with TRBJ1-4; D not certain. The ends were cut back, 6 bases at V and 6 bases at J, with 14 bases in the middle. The germline gives CDR1 MNHNY, CDR2 SVGAGI (reference sequence). The CDR3 has 14 amino acids. CDR3 amino acids: CASRQGRAYEKLFF. The CDR3 DNA reads as TGTGCCAGCAGGCAAGGGAGGGCATATGAAAAACTGTTTTTT.

Only one count was recorded for this clone. Other DNA sequences in the same sample also yield this CDR3. CDR3 in DNA: TGTGCCTGGAGTGGAGGAGAGCAGTTCTTC. This gives the protein CAWSGGEQFF. The chain joins TRBV30 to TRBJ2-1; D gene uncertain. This CDR3 is built from 10 residues. The germline V and J ends were trimmed by 1 base and 10 bases, with 5 bases remaining between them. The germline gives CDR1 GTSNPN, CDR2 SVGIG (reference sequence).

The CDR3 bases are TGTGCCATCAGAGCCCTCGGGACAGGGAATAACGAGCAGTTCTTC. This encodes CAIRALGTGNNEQFF. V gene TRBV10-3 combines with J gene TRBJ2-1, with TRBD1 identical over 9 bases. This CDR3 has 15 amino acids. Germline-derived CDR1 and CDR2 are ENHRY and SYGVKD. V lost 6 bases and J lost 10; bases outside the gene matches: 13.

This clone has a handful of counts. This chain joins TRBV4-2 and TRBJ2-2, with no clear D. Germline CDR1 is LGHNA and CDR2 is YNFKEQ. This CDR3 is built from 16 residues. V lost 0 bases to trimming and J lost 6 bases, with 14 bases between them. The CDR3 loop reads CASSQEAVSVAGELFF. Here the CDR3 DNA reads TGTGCCAGCAGCCAAGAGGCGGTTAGTGTTGCCGGGGAGCTGTTTTTT.

The V call is TRBV23-1, the J call TRBJ1-2; D ambiguous. TRBV23-1 carries the ORF label, with uncertain function. The CDR3 totals 16 residues. With 0 bases removed from V and 1 base from J, the gap between germline ends came to 12 bases. The CDR3 protein is CASSQSCTQYNYGYTF. The CDR3, as DNA: TGCGCCAGCAGTCAATCGTGCACACAGTATAACTATGGCTACACCTTC.

The chain employs TRBV9 and TRBJ2-1, with 7 positions matching TRBD2. The length of the CDR3 is 14 residues. Losses at the gene ends were 3 bases for V and 12 bases for J; bases not matched to a gene: 12. Germline assignment: CDR1 SGDLS and CDR2 YYNGEE. This chain's CDR3 is CASSDLASGGVQFF. Here the CDR3 DNA reads TGTGCCAGCAGCGACCTGGCTAGCGGAGGGGTGCAGTTCTTC. Together with reference TRBV9 and TRBJ2-1, the CDR3 gives the full variable domain: DSGVTQTPKHLITATGQRVTLRCSPRSGDLSVYWYQQSLDQGLQFLIQYYNGEERAKGNILERFSAQQFPDLHSELNLSSLELGDSALYFCASSDLASGGVQFFGPGTRLTVL.

The chain recombines TRBV9 with TRBJ2-3; D call uncertain. The ends were cut back, 0 bases at V and 0 bases at J, with 5 bases in the middle. The germline CDR1 and CDR2 sequences are SGDLS and YYNGEE. CDR3 size: 14 residues. The CDR3 sequence: CASSVGPSTDTQYF. DNA for the CDR3: TGTGCCAGCAGCGTAGGTCCTAGCACAGATACGCAGTATTTT.

This sequence joins TRBV5-4 and TRBJ1-5; 12 nucleotides agree with TRBD1. The CDR3 is 15 amino acids. V shed 5 bases and J 6 bases; nucleotides not matched to a gene: 6. From germline, CDR1 is SGHNT and CDR2 YYREEE (reference sequence). CDR3 residues: CASSRDRGLGQPQHF. The CDR3 coding sequence is TGTGCCAGCAGTAGGGACAGGGGGCTAGGTCAGCCCCAGCATTTT.

As for this clone: One end of the junction fails to match germline, which may point to a read error. The chain employs TRBV3-1 (or the pseudogene TRBV3-2) and TRBJ1-3, with 12 bases matching TRBD1. Germline CDR1 reads LGHDT; CDR2 reads YNNKEL (reference sequence). There are 11 residues in the CDR3. The DNA for the CDR3 is TGTGCCAGCAGCCAAGCGGGACAGGGGGCCTTT. It codes for CASSQAGQGAF.

The chain uses TRBV9 and TRBJ2-1; 12 positions match TRBD2. Unmatched junction bases numbered 7, after V lost 0 bases and J lost 12 bases. Looked up from germline, CDR1 is SGDLS and CDR2 is YYNGEE. CDR3 length equals 15 residues. The CDR3 DNA reads TGTGCCAGCAGCGTAGGACTACTAGCGGGGGGTGCGCAGTTCTTC. It specifies CASSVGLLAGGAQFF.

The V gene is TRBV28, the J gene TRBJ2-7, with a tentative D call TRBD1 (6 bases). This CDR3 has 14 amino acids. The germline CDR1 and CDR2 sequences are MDHEN and SYDVKM. V was shortened by 0 bases and J by 3 bases, with 9 bases between the two germline ends. The CDR3 DNA sequence: TGTGCCAGCAGTTTATGGGGGGCTGACTACGAGCAGTACTTC. Translation gives CASSLWGADYEQYF.

J is TRBJ1-2 and V is TRBV19; no clear D. In germline, CDR1 is LNHDA, CDR2 SQIVND (reference sequence). V was pared by 4 bases and J by 8 bases, with 17 bases between. The CDR3 length is 14 residues. The CDR3 protein is CASSTPVGRWGYTF. The CDR3 nucleotides read TGTGCCAGTAGTACCCCTGTGGGCCGCTGGGGCTACACCTTC.

The J gene is TRBJ2-7, the V gene TRBV5-5; 7 bases align to TRBD2. Per the germline V gene, CDR1 is SGHKS and CDR2 is YYEKEE (reference sequence). With 4 bases clipped from V and 0 bases from J, the junction kept 10 bases outside the gene matches. This CDR3 region has 16 residues. This CDR3 reads CASSPTSGASSYEQYF. DNA of the CDR3: TGTGCCAGCAGCCCGACGAGCGGGGCGAGCTCCTACGAGCAGTACTTC.

The chain joins TRBV5-1 to TRBJ1-3; TRBD1 might be the D (6 bases). Looked up from germline, CDR1 is SGHRS and CDR2 is YFSETQ. CDR3 length: 17 amino acids. Trimming took 2 bases from V and 4 from J, leaving 19 bases between them. The CDR3 nucleotides read TGCGCCAGCAGCTTAGATTTACAGGGAATTGGCGGAAACACCATATATTTT. Its translation is CASSLDLQGIGGNTIYF.

The rearrangement links TRBV24-1 to TRBJ2-1; 8 nucleotides match TRBD2. This CDR3 region has 17 residues. CDR1 KGHDR and CDR2 SFDVKD come from the germline V gene. Losses at the gene ends were 3 bases for V and 4 bases for J; bases not matched to a gene: 10. The CDR3 region is CATSDITGTSRYNEQFF. The CDR3 DNA is TGTGCCACCAGTGATATAACCGGGACTAGTAGGTACAATGAGCAGTTCTTC.